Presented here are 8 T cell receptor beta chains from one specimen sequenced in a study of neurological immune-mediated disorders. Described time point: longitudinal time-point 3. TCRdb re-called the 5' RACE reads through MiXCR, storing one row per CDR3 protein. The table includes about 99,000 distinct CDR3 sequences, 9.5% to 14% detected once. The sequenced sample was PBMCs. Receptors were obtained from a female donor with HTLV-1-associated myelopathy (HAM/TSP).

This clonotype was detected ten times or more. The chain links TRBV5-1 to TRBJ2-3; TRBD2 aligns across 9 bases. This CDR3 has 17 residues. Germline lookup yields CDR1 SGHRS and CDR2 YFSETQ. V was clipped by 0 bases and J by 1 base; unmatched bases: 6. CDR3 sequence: CASSLGSSGGGTDTQYF. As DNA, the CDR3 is TGCGCCAGCAGCTTGGGTAGTAGCGGGGGCGGCACAGATACGCAGTATTTT.

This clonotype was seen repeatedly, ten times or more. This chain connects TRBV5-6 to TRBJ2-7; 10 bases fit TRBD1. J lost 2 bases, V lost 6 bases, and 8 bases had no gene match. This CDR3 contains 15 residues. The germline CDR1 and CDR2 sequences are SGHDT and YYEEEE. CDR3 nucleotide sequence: TGTGCCAGCAATTCCCGGGACAGGGGAACCTACGAGCAGTACTTC. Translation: CASNSRDRGTYEQYF.

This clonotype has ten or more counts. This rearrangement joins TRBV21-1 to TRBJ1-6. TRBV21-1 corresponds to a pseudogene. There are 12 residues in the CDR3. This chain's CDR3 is CASSTYGLQTHF. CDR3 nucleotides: TGTGCCAGCAGCACCTATGGACTACAAACCCACTTT.

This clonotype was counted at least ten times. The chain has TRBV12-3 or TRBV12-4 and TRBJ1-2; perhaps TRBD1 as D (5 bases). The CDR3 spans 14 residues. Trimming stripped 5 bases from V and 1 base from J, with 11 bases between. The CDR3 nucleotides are TGTGCCAGCAGTGTAGGGGTCGGTAACTATGGCTACACCTTC. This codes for CASSVGVGNYGYTF.

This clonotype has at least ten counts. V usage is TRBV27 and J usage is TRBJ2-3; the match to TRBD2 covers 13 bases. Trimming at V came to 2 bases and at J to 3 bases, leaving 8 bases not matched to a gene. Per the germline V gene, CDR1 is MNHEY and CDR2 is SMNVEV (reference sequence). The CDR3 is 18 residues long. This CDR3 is CASSLQPQLAGGTDTQYF. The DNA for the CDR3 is TGTGCCAGCAGTTTACAACCTCAACTAGCGGGGGGGACAGATACGCAGTATTTT.

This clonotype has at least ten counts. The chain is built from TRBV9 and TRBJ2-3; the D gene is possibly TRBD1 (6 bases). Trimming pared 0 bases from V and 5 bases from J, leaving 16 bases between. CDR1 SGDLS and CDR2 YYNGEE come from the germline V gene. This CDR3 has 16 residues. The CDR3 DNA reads TGTGCCAGCAGCGTAGAAGAGACAGGCGACGAAGATACGCAGTATTTT. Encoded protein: CASSVEETGDEDTQYF. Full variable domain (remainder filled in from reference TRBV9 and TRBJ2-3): DSGVTQTPKHLITATGQRVTLRCSPRSGDLSVYWYQQSLDQGLQFLIQYYNGEERAKGNILERFSAQQFPDLHSELNLSSLELGDSALYFCASSVEETGDEDTQYFGPGTRLTVL.

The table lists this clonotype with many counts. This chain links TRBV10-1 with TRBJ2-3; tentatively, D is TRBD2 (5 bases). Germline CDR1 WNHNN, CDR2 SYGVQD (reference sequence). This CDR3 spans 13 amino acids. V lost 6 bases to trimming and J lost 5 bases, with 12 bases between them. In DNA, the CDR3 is TGCGCCAGCAGCGATACTAGAATAGATACGCAGTATTTT. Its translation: CASSDTRIDTQYF.

In nucleotides, the CDR3 is TGTGCCAGCAGCTTACGGTTCGTAGCGGGGGACCAAAATGAGCAGTTCTTC. Its translation: CASSLRFVAGDQNEQFF. This chain links TRBV7-8 with TRBJ2-1, with TRBD2 identical over 9 bases. From germline, CDR1 is SGHVS and CDR2 FQNEAQ. The CDR3 loop spans 17 amino acids. V was pared by 2 bases and J by 7 bases, with 12 bases of the junction left unmatched. The full variable domain, rest sourced from reference TRBV7-8 and TRBJ2-1, is GAGVSQSPRYKVAKRGQDVALRCDPISGHVSLFWYQQALGQGPEFLTYFQNEAQLDKSGLPSDRFFAERPEGSVSTLKIQRTQQEDSAVYLCASSLRFVAGDQNEQFFGPGTRLTVL.